These 6 T cell receptor beta chains were all obtained from the same sample, sequenced in a study of blood T cell repertoires in COVID-19 (dated by TCRdb to about 2020). The library was built by means of the immunoSEQ multiplex PCR assay. TCRdb obtained this table from immuneACCESS and retained in-frame rearrangements with V and J assigned. These tables miss some clones; where compared with another copy, unresolved V genes account for less than half of the shortfall, and the remainder is unexplained. Across this sample there are over 150,000 clones, with around 84% seen only once. The ten largest clones capture about 0.95% of the sample. Sequenced material: peripheral blood. These receptors all come from a man aged 35 to 55 with acute or convalescent COVID-19.

The chain recombines TRBV20-1 with TRBJ1-2, with unresolved D. This CDR3 region has 11 residues. Germline V gene lookup returns CDR1 DFQATT and CDR2 SNEGSKA (reference sequence). Trimming took 3 bases from V and 7 from J, leaving 9 bases between them. The CDR3 sequence is CSARTTGGYTF. CDR3 DNA sequence: TGCAGTGCTAGGACGACGGGTGGCTACACCTTC.

This clone was seen a handful of times. The rearrangement joins TRBV5-6 to TRBJ1-2; TRBD1 agrees at 9 bases. V lost 0 bases, J lost 7 bases, and 7 bases stayed unmatched. From germline, CDR1 is SGHDT and CDR2 YYEEEE. This CDR3 region has 15 residues. CDR3 DNA: TGTGCCAGCAGCTTGGGAAAGGGACAGGGTAGTGGCTACACCTTC. Its translation: CASSLGKGQGSGYTF. Complete variable domain (other parts from reference TRBV5-6 and TRBJ1-2): DAGVTQSPTHLIKTRGQQVTLRCSPKSGHDTVSWYQQALGQGPQFIFQYYEEEERQRGNFPDRFSGHQFPNYSSELNVNALLLGDSALYLCASSLGKGQGSGYTFGSGTRLTVV.

This chain uses TRBV9 with TRBJ2-7; D perhaps matches TRBD2 (5 bases). The CDR3 has 14 residues. Germline V gene sequence: CDR1 SGDLS, CDR2 YYNGEE. Trimming removed 3 bases from V and 0 bases from J, with 10 bases in between. The CDR3 loop is CASSESGDSYEQYF. CDR3 sequence (DNA): TGTGCCAGCAGCGAATCCGGGGACTCCTACGAGCAGTACTTC.

V usage is TRBV7-2 and J usage is TRBJ1-2; D unclear. Germline CDR1 reads SGHTA; CDR2 reads FQGNSA. Trimming removed 1 base from V and 4 bases from J, with 7 bases in between. This CDR3 has 13 residues. CDR3 DNA sequence: TGTGCCAGCAGCTTAGAACAGTTCTATGGCTACACCTTC. Residues: CASSLEQFYGYTF.

Only one count was recorded for this clone. The chain's CDR3 is CASSPEQGLTREQFF. The CDR3 DNA follows: TGTGCCAGCAGCCCAGAGCAGGGACTAACTCGTGAGCAGTTCTTC. The chain employs TRBV2 and TRBJ2-1; TRBD2 matches 7 bases. The trim removed 6 bases at V and 9 bases at J, leaving 14 bases unmatched. CDR3 length: 15 amino acids. Germline V CDR1 and CDR2: SNHLY, FYNNEI.

This chain joins TRBV5-1 and TRBJ1-3, with D maybe TRBD1 (5 bases). Germline values: CDR1 SGHRS, CDR2 YFSETQ. CDR3 size: 15 residues. V lost 0 bases to trimming and J lost 5 bases, with 12 bases between them. Here the CDR3 reads CASSLDAGLRNTIYF. CDR3 in DNA: TGCGCCAGCAGCTTGGATGCGGGGCTCCGAAACACCATATATTTT. The variable domain in full, with the rest retrieved from reference TRBV5-1 and TRBJ1-3, is KAGVTQTPRYLIKTRGQQVTLSCSPISGHRSVSWYQQTPGQGLQFLFEYFSETQRNKGNFPGRFSGRQFSNSRSEMNVSTLELGDSALYLCASSLDAGLRNTIYFGEGSWLTVV.